These 3 T cell receptor beta chains were all obtained from the same sample, sequenced in a study of blood T cell repertoires in COVID-19. Measured with immunoSEQ multiplex PCR; TCRdb has only the in-frame clones, and not every one. The top ten hold 10% of the sample, which has 150,000 or so clones, 88% seen once. The source material was peripheral blood. The receptors stem from a man aged 45-60 years with acute or convalescent COVID-19.

The count of this clone is one. The chain links TRBV4-1 to TRBJ1-4; weak D call: TRBD1 (5 bases). Germline lookup yields CDR1 MGHRA and CDR2 YSYEKL. The CDR3 is 16 residues long. V lost 4 bases to trimming and J lost 5 bases, with 17 bases between them. CDR3 region: CASSPRGTRWNEKLFF. CDR3 DNA: TGCGCCAGCAGCCCACGCGGGACCCGGTGGAATGAAAAACTGTTTTTT.

The count of this clone is one. V gene TRBV18 combines with J gene TRBJ1-2; no definite D call. CDR1 is KGHSH, CDR2 LQKENI, per germline. The V end was cut by 3 bases, the J end by 3 bases, with 11 bases between. CDR3 size: 14 residues. CDR3 DNA: TGTGCCAGCTCACCGGACTGGTGGGACTATGGCTACACCTTC. It codes for CASSPDWWDYGYTF.

V gene TRBV9 combines with J gene TRBJ1-1; 9 bases line up with TRBD1. The junction had 5 bases not matched to a gene; V was cut back by 3 bases and J by 11 bases. Looked up from germline, CDR1 is SGDLS and CDR2 is YYNGEE. CDR3 size: 12 residues. Written as DNA, the CDR3 is TGTGCCAGCAGCGGGGACAGGGTAGAGGCTTTCTTT. Translated: CASSGDRVEAFF.